The next 30 T cell receptor beta chains were all read from a single sample in a study of human thymus T cells. The study used thymus tissue resected during corrective heart surgery. Profiling relied on immunoSEQ multiplex PCR, and the TCRdb table lists in-frame clones only, not all of them. The table shows some 130,000 clones, with around 96% occurring only once. The specimen was thymus tissue. Source of these receptors: a boy younger than two with a congenital heart defect but otherwise immunologically healthy.

This clone was recorded only once. At one end the junction does not follow the germline gene, possibly because of a read error. The identical CDR3 is also encoded by other nucleotide sequences in the sample. This chain joins TRBV30 and TRBJ2-2, with D possibly TRBD2 on 7 matching bases. The CDR3 loop spans 14 amino acids. Germline CDR1 and CDR2: GTSNPN and SVGIG (reference sequence). The CDR3 sequence is CAWNGGLLTGELFF. The DNA for the CDR3 is TGTGCTTGGAACGGGGGGCTTCTCACCGGGGAGCTGTTTTTT. Together with reference TRBV30 and TRBJ2-2, the CDR3 gives the full variable domain: SQTIHQWPATLVQPVGSPLSLECTVEGTSNPNLYWYRQAAGRGLQLLFYSVGIGQISSEVPQNLSASRPQDRQFILSSKKLLLSDSGFYLCAWNGGLLTGELFFGEGSRLTVL.

This chain joins TRBV7-2 and TRBJ2-7; 10 nucleotides match TRBD2. The germline CDR1 and CDR2 sequences are SGHTA and FQGNSA. CDR3 length: 17 residues. Trimming cost V 5 bases and J 2 bases; bases outside gene matches: 12. The CDR3 DNA sequence: TGTGCCAGCAGCCGACCCACGGCTAGCGGGGGCCCCTACGAGCAGTACTTC. This codes for CASSRPTASGGPYEQYF.

The V call is TRBV5-4, the J call TRBJ1-1; TRBD1 matches at 8 bases. Germline-derived CDR1 and CDR2 are SGHNT and YYREEE (reference sequence). The ends lost 4 bases at V and 4 bases at J; junction bases unmatched: 9. This CDR3 region has 15 residues. The CDR3 region is CASSHDRGLRTEAFF. The CDR3 DNA reads TGTGCCAGCAGCCACGACAGGGGACTCCGCACTGAAGCTTTCTTT.

The chain carries TRBV7-2 and TRBJ2-3; D might be TRBD2 (5 bases). The V end was cut by 5 bases, the J end by 4 bases, with 22 bases between. CDR1 and CDR2 (germline): SGHTA, FQGNSA. The CDR3 spans 17 residues. The CDR3 is CASSQPPRGISPDTQYF. DNA for the CDR3: TGTGCCAGCAGCCAACCCCCCAGAGGGATCTCCCCAGATACGCAGTATTTT.

CDR3 DNA sequence: TGTGCCAGCCATCCGGGACAGGGACTCGCGAACACCGGGGAGCTGTTTTTT. Translated: CASHPGQGLANTGELFF. The V call is TRBV28, the J call TRBJ2-2; 9 positions match TRBD1. V trimming: 8 bases; J trimming: 0 bases; junction bases outside the gene matches: 10. This CDR3 contains 17 residues. The V gene's germline CDR1 is MDHEN and CDR2 SYDVKM. Supplemented by reference TRBV28 and TRBJ2-2, the full variable domain reads DVKVTQSSRYLVKRTGEKVFLECVQDMDHENMFWYRQDPGLGLRLIYFSYDVKMKEKGDIPEGYSVSREKKERFSLILESASTNQTSMYLCASHPGQGLANTGELFFGEGSRLTVL.

The chain is built from TRBV4-3 and TRBJ2-5; D could derive from TRBD1 or TRBD2 (5 bases each). This CDR3 is 19 amino acids long. V lost 0 bases and J 3 bases, leaving 23 bases between the germline ends. Germline values: CDR1 LGHNA, CDR2 YSLEER. The CDR3 loop is CASSQERGKGPPMEETQYF. The CDR3 DNA is TGCGCCAGCAGCCAAGAACGGGGTAAGGGACCACCTATGGAAGAGACCCAGTACTTC.

The chain has TRBV28 and TRBJ2-1; D is uncertain. The CDR3 is made up of 16 amino acids. The ends were cut back, 2 bases at V and 0 bases at J, with 11 bases in the middle. Germline CDR1 MDHEN, CDR2 SYDVKM. Here the CDR3 reads CASSLKARSSYNEQFF. The CDR3 DNA is TGTGCCAGCAGTTTAAAGGCGCGGAGCTCCTACAATGAGCAGTTCTTC.

This sequence joins TRBV14 and TRBJ2-5; 7 bases agree with TRBD1. CDR3 length equals 16 residues. Germline V gene data show CDR1 as SGHDN and CDR2 as FVKESK. V lost 0 bases and J lost 2; bases outside the gene matches: 6. This CDR3 is CASSQDDVRGQETQYF. CDR3 nucleotide sequence: TGTGCCAGCAGCCAAGATGACGTCAGGGGGCAAGAGACCCAGTACTTC.

The V and J genes are TRBV5-5 and TRBJ2-1; 8 positions match TRBD2. V shed 2 bases, J shed 8 bases, and the junction held 12 bases outside the gene matches. The V gene's germline CDR1 is SGHKS and CDR2 YYEKEE (reference sequence). The CDR3 length is 16 residues. The CDR3 is CASSFVRGGLLDEQFF. CDR3 DNA: TGTGCCAGCAGCTTCGTACGCGGGGGGCTTCTTGATGAGCAGTTCTTC. The entire variable domain, with the rest obtained from reference TRBV5-5 and TRBJ2-1, is as follows: DAGVTQSPTHLIKTRGQQVTLRCSPISGHKSVSWYQQVLGQGPQFIFQYYEKEERGRGNFPDRFSARQFPNYSSELNVNALLLGDSALYLCASSFVRGGLLDEQFFGPGTRLTVL.

V and J are TRBV28 and TRBJ2-7; TRBD2 matches 13 bases. Germline values: CDR1 MDHEN, CDR2 SYDVKM. CDR3 length: 19 residues. Germline trimming cut 5 bases from V and 5 bases from J; bases unmatched to any gene: 18. The CDR3 is CASSATGGMGLAGIHEQYF. The CDR3 DNA is TGTGCCAGCAGTGCTACAGGGGGCATGGGACTAGCGGGGATACACGAGCAGTACTTC.

This chain joins TRBV6-1 and TRBJ2-1; 10 bases are a match to TRBD2. There are 13 residues in the CDR3. The V segment lost 9 bases and the J segment 7 bases; nucleotides outside the gene matches: 6. Germline lookup yields CDR1 MNHNS and CDR2 SASEGT. CDR3 DNA sequence: TGTGCCAGTATGGGACTAGCGTGGAATGAGCAGTTCTTC. Encoded protein: CASMGLAWNEQFF.

The chain couples TRBV27 to TRBJ2-1; either TRBD1 or TRBD2 may supply D (5 bases each). Germline V gene lookup returns CDR1 MNHEY and CDR2 SMNVEV (reference sequence). This CDR3 is 14 amino acids long. V shed 6 bases and J shed 3 bases, with 12 bases lying between them. CDR3 sequence reads: CASRDSGIYNEQFF. Here the CDR3 DNA reads TGTGCCAGCAGAGACAGCGGTATCTACAATGAGCAGTTCTTC.

Details on this clone: One junction end disagrees with the germline gene, perhaps due to a read error. The gene calls are TRBV5-1 and TRBJ2-1, with 7 bases that match TRBD1. CDR1 and CDR2 from the germline V gene are SGHRS and YFSETQ. The CDR3 loop spans 15 amino acids. This CDR3 reads CASRLGTVLYNEQFF. The CDR3 nucleotides read TGCGCCAGCAGGTTGGGGACAGTTCTCTACAATGAGCAGTTCTTC.

The chain employs TRBV4-2 and TRBJ1-1; no clear D gene. The CDR3 totals 14 residues. CDR1 LGHNA and CDR2 YNFKEQ come from the germline V gene. The V end lost 4 bases, the J end lost 0 bases, and 9 bases lay between the germline ends. CDR3 nucleotide sequence: TGTGCCAGCAGCCCTAGAGCAGTGAACACTGAAGCTTTCTTT. This gives the protein CASSPRAVNTEAFF.

The V call is TRBV2, the J call TRBJ2-3; 8 bases align to TRBD2. The ends lost 6 bases at V and 4 bases at J; junction bases unmatched: 9. The CDR3 spans 15 residues. Per germline, CDR1 SNHLY and CDR2 FYNNEI. DNA for the CDR3: TGTGCCAGCAGCGGACTAGCCCACGGTCCAGATACGCAGTATTTT. Encoded protein: CASSGLAHGPDTQYF.

The V gene is TRBV21-1, the J gene TRBJ1-2; the table gives TRBD1 as D, unverified against the DNA. TRBV21-1 is noted as a pseudogene. The CDR3 runs to 21 residues. CDR3 protein: CASSSNATHTSQRQGNYGYTF. The CDR3 DNA sequence: TGTGCCAGCAGCAGCAATGCAACCCATACTTCCCAAAGACAGGGCAACTATGGCTACACCTTC.

The chain combines TRBV12-5 with TRBJ2-1; no clear D. V lost 4 bases, J lost 9 bases, and 10 bases lay in between. The CDR3 spans 12 residues. The germline V gene encodes CDR1 LGHNT and CDR2 FRNRAP. CDR3 in amino acids: CASGSNLREQFF. In DNA form, the CDR3 reads TGTGCTAGTGGTTCCAACCTCCGTGAGCAGTTCTTC.

The chain recombines TRBV7-9 with TRBJ2-7, with TRBD1 matching over 9 bases. CDR3 length equals 16 residues. V was pared by 5 bases and J by 3 bases, with 11 bases of the junction left unmatched. The germline gives CDR1 SEHNR, CDR2 FQNEAQ (reference sequence). CDR3 sequence: CASSPTGGGGLYEQYF. The CDR3 bases are TGTGCCAGCAGCCCGACAGGGGGAGGTGGCCTCTACGAGCAGTACTTC.

The rearrangement uses TRBV18 and TRBJ1-6; D possibly corresponds to TRBD1 (6 bases). CDR1 is KGHSH and CDR2 is LQKENI in the germline V gene. Between the trimmed V and J ends, which lost 4 bases and 8 bases, there was a span of 12 bases. The CDR3 is 14 residues long. This CDR3 is CASSQDREHSPLHF. DNA of the CDR3: TGTGCCAGCTCACAGGACAGAGAACATTCACCCCTCCACTTT.

The V gene is TRBV6-1, the J gene TRBJ2-3, with D unclear. This CDR3 spans 12 amino acids. V lost 4 bases, J lost 6 bases, and 8 bases lay in between. Germline values: CDR1 MNHNS, CDR2 SASEGT. Here the CDR3 DNA reads TGTGCCAGCAGTGCCTTGCCTGATACGCAGTATTTT. Its translation is CASSALPDTQYF.

Only one count was recorded for this clone. The J gene is TRBJ2-1, the V gene TRBV9; maybe TRBD1 (7 bases). The CDR3 covers 16 residues. CDR1 is SGDLS, CDR2 YYNGEE, per germline. V was clipped by 0 bases and J by 7 bases, with 17 bases between them. The CDR3 region is CASSVASGGRHNEQFF. CDR3 nucleotides: TGTGCCAGCAGCGTAGCTTCAGGGGGGCGCCATAATGAGCAGTTCTTC.

This clone is a singleton in its sample. The chain couples TRBV27 to TRBJ1-2; TRBD1 is a possible D gene (5 bases). Germline V lookup: CDR1 MNHEY, CDR2 SMNVEV (reference sequence). Trimming left V 1 base short and J 6 bases short, with 21 bases between. There are 17 residues in the CDR3. CDR3 sequence: CASSLLGGGGKLNGYTF. The CDR3 DNA sequence: TGTGCCAGCAGTTTATTGGGCGGGGGGGGGAAGCTGAATGGCTACACCTTC.

V usage is TRBV5-1 and J usage is TRBJ2-1; 7 bases map to TRBD1. The CDR3 sequence is 13 residues long. Trimming at V came to 4 bases and at J to 16 bases, leaving 14 bases not matched to a gene. In germline, CDR1 is SGHRS, CDR2 YFSETQ. The chain's CDR3 is CASSPIVQGRPFF. CDR3 DNA: TGCGCCAGCAGCCCAATCGTACAGGGGCGGCCCTTCTTC. Filled out from reference TRBV5-1 and TRBJ2-1, the complete variable domain reads KAGVTQTPRYLIKTRGQQVTLSCSPISGHRSVSWYQQTPGQGLQFLFEYFSETQRNKGNFPGRFSGRQFSNSRSEMNVSTLELGDSALYLCASSPIVQGRPFFGPGTRLTVL.

The chain couples TRBV18 to TRBJ1-2; a weak D match, TRBD1 (5 bases). The CDR3 totals 16 residues. Looked up from germline, CDR1 is KGHSH and CDR2 is LQKENI. Trimming took 4 bases from V and 0 from J, leaving 15 bases between them. The CDR3, as DNA: TGTGCCAGCTCACGCGATTACAGGTCCCCTAACTATGGCTACACCTTC. Translating gives CASSRDYRSPNYGYTF.

The rearrangement uses TRBV4-1 and TRBJ1-4, with a tentative D call TRBD1 (5 bases). CDR1 MGHRA and CDR2 YSYEKL come from the germline V gene. V lost 0 bases and J 6 bases, leaving 17 bases between the germline ends. This CDR3 has 17 residues. The CDR3 region is CASSQEGRRDVHEKLFF. The CDR3 DNA is TGCGCCAGCAGCCAAGAGGGGAGGCGGGACGTCCATGAAAAACTGTTTTTT.

The chain recombines TRBV6-5 with TRBJ1-4, with D unresolved. V lost 6 bases and J lost 7, with 15 bases in between. Germline CDR1 is MNHEY and CDR2 is SVGAGI. The CDR3 has 14 residues. The chain's CDR3 is CASSRVGQSEKLFF. In nucleotides, the CDR3 is TGTGCCAGCAGCCGGGTTGGGCAGAGTGAAAAACTGTTTTTT.

This chain links TRBV7-9 with TRBJ2-7; D perhaps matches TRBD1 (6 bases). V lost 11 bases, J lost 2 bases, and 19 bases lay in between. CDR3 length: 14 residues. Germline V lookup: CDR1 SEHNR, CDR2 FQNEAQ (reference sequence). CDR3 bases: TGTGCCTTTGGGACCGGGACAAGTCCCTACGAGCAGTACTTC. Translation gives CAFGTGTSPYEQYF.

V usage is TRBV5-1 and J usage is TRBJ2-7; tentative D call: TRBD1 (6 bases). This CDR3 contains 13 residues. The V end lost 4 bases, the J end lost 0 bases, and 8 bases lay between the germline ends. Germline V gene sequence: CDR1 SGHRS, CDR2 YFSETQ. The CDR3 protein is CASSRGGSYEQYF. The CDR3 DNA is TGCGCCAGCAGCCGAGGGGGCTCCTACGAGCAGTACTTC.

This chain uses TRBV11-3 with TRBJ2-3, with 16 bases identical to TRBD2. Germline V CDR1 and CDR2: SGHNT, YENEEA. The V gene end was trimmed by 4 bases and the J gene end by 2 bases; junction bases not matched to a gene: 6. The length of the CDR3 is 18 residues. The CDR3 nucleotides read TGTGCCAGCAGCTCGGGACTAGCGGGGGGGCCGGCCACAGATACGCAGTATTTT. This encodes CASSSGLAGGPATDTQYF.

The chain uses TRBV28 and TRBJ1-1; 10 bases fit TRBD1. The CDR3 loop spans 18 amino acids. The J segment lost 4 bases and the V segment lost 2 bases, leaving 13 bases of the junction unmatched. Germline values: CDR1 MDHEN, CDR2 SYDVKM. For the CDR3, the DNA is TGTGCCAGCAGTTTAGAGAAGCCGGGACAGGGGTCTCTCACTGAAGCTTTCTTT. Translation gives CASSLEKPGQGSLTEAFF.